The subject of this entry is one T cell receptor beta chain. Which antigen it targets is not known. No base-level quality is on record; no much larger clone is a single base apart. The label giving this sample's time point can be read as: about 28 days (+/-7) after the second vaccine dose. AZD1222 recipients whose second dose came at about 4 weeks and those whose second dose came at about 12 weeks were combined into one group, since spike-specific TCR depth and breadth did not differ between the two schedules. The vaccinee samples were drawn from two UK trials, COV001 and COV002, one of which was a single-blind randomized controlled phase 2/3 trial testing AZD1222 (ChAdOx1 nCoV-19) in healthy adults. For TCRbeta chain sequencing, PBMC samples were collected from trial participants at day 0 and at day 28 after the second dose. The sample is drawn from a study of T cell responses to AZD1222 COVID-19 vaccine (dated by TCRdb to the early 2020s). General notes on the study: TCR sequencing covered roughly 230 trial participants: 207 given two doses of AZD1222 and about 26 given two doses of MenACWY control vaccine. Trial participants were enrolled into age subgroups of 18-55, 56-69 and 70-plus years, which contained around 150, 29 and 61 TCR-sequenced participants, respectively.

The CDR3 regions of human TCRbeta chains were analyzed by immunosequencing. The authors processed their data as follows. Repertoire TCRs were checked for matches against a reference library of SARS-CoV-2-specific TCRs that had been generated using the MIRA antigen-specificity platform. Breadth was defined as the fraction of unique TCRs that were SARS-CoV-2-associated. Depth was defined as the fraction of total T cells that were SARS-CoV-2-associated. Each spike-specific TCR was assigned to its reactive spike region and to a CD4 or CD8 class using the MIRA data. Log10-transformed breadth and depth values were compared by one-way ANOVA with Sidak's multiple comparisons tests. TCRdb took over this immuneACCESS table, retaining in-frame rearrangements with V and J assigned. Such tables are incomplete; in checked studies, under half of the missing clones stem from an unresolved V gene, and the remainder is unexplained. That table gives V, J and clone size, and the DNA gave D and trimming. The sample table holds 150,000 or so clones, of which roughly nine tenths were seen once. Clones ranked in the top ten supply over 3% of the sample.

Points the paper makes about the study in general: Because no day 14 peak-response samples were available, the repertoires could be characterized only after the peak T cell response. Participants were mostly white British, with more females than males. The authors suggested clonal diversity may have been underestimated. CD4 TCRs associated with the vaccine covered the entire spike protein, and the dominant responses were in regions 160-218 and 743-854. Only five to seven AZD1222 recipients were SARS-CoV-2 seropositive at baseline, limiting conclusions about previously exposed vaccinees. Spike-specific TCR breadth and depth rose significantly after two AZD1222 doses compared with day 0 and with MenACWY recipients. Nearly half of unique spike-specific TCRs reportedly recognized epitopes outside regions mutated in the B.1.351 and B.1.1.7 variants. The 56-69-year group was small, and its depth increase did not reach significance, likely because of low power.

A distance of 20 bases separates the germline ends of V and J, which lose 4 bases and 5 bases respectively. The CDR3 contains 16 residues, cysteine and phenylalanine counted. Of the read, only the CDR3 DNA is kept; its 48 bases are in frame from base 1. Sequences SGHDT (CDR1) and YYEEEE (CDR2) are obtained from the germline V gene. In this chain, TRBV5-6 is recombined with TRBJ2-3; possibly the D gene is TRBD2, per 5 matching bases. The TCR comes from an adult who received the AZD1222 COVID-19 vaccine. Sample: peripheral blood, taken 28 days after the second AZD1222 dose. The CDR3 region has the sequence CASSPTNPLREDTQYF. The DNA sequence is given as TGTGCCAGCAGCCCGACCAACCCTCTCCGGGAAGATACGCAGTATTTT.